Listed here is a single T cell receptor (beta chain). As yet, its antigen is unknown. The data derive from a study of blood T cells in healthy people across ages. Study-wide points: Higher diversity, along with more naive CD4+ cells, distinguished long-lived donors from aged donors. Naive T cell percentage showed a strong correlation with TCR beta diversity.

Together with a sample-barcoded 5' primer, a J-beta primer mix was included in a second PCR lasting roughly 7 to 11 cycles. At least 2.5 million CDR3-containing paired-end reads were obtained per sample. TCRdb fed the 5' RACE reads into MiXCR, producing one record per CDR3 protein. The sample records around 500,000 distinct CDR3 sequences, 40% to 50% being singletons. Germline loops: CDR1 MNHNY, CDR2 SVGAGI (reference sequence). The CDR3 is made up of 17 amino acids. Trimming took 2 bases from V and 13 from J; bases not matched to a gene: 11. The V and J genes are TRBV6-6 and TRBJ2-4; 16 nucleotides align to TRBD2. The receptor was isolated from a man aged 80 or over in good health. The material sequenced was blood. In DNA form, the CDR3 reads TGTGCCAGCAGTTACGCGGGACTAGCGGGAGGGCCCGGGGAGCAGTACTTC. Translation gives CASSYAGLAGGPGEQYF.